The 11 T cell receptor beta chains reported below all come from one sample, sequenced in a study of T cell changes during pregnancy in multiple sclerosis. Repertoires were generated with immunoSEQ multiplex PCR, while TCRdb's copy carries only in-frame clones and drops some. The data contain over 50,000 clones, around 93% of them singletons. Sample: peripheral blood, taken in the first trimester of pregnancy. The receptor set was obtained from a female donor with multiple sclerosis, enrolled in a pregnancy study.

The chain uses TRBV2 and TRBJ2-7; D is perhaps TRBD2 (5 bases). The CDR3 extends over 13 amino acids. Deletions cut 8 bases from V and 4 bases from J, with 15 bases between. The V gene's germline CDR1 is SNHLY and CDR2 FYNNEI. CDR3 residues: CASAHGNGYEQYF. CDR3 in DNA: TGTGCCAGCGCACACGGGAACGGGTACGAGCAGTACTTC.

As DNA, the CDR3 is TGTGCCAGCGGACTAGCGGGAGGGCCAGATACGCAGTATTTT. Translated: CASGLAGGPDTQYF. The rearrangement joins TRBV7-3 to TRBJ2-3; the match to TRBD2 covers 15 bases. V trimming: 8 bases; J trimming: 4 bases; junction bases outside the gene matches: 1. The CDR3 length is 14 residues. Germline CDR1 reads SGHTA; CDR2 reads FQGTGA.

This sequence joins TRBV29-1 and TRBJ2-7, with 7 bases that match TRBD2. V shed 4 bases and J 0 bases; nucleotides not matched to a gene: 12. CDR3 size: 16 residues. The germline V gene has CDR1 SQVTM and CDR2 ANQGSEA. The CDR3 spells CSVVLAAPENSYEQYF. CDR3 DNA sequence: TGCAGCGTTGTTCTAGCGGCACCTGAAAACTCCTACGAGCAGTACTTC.

This chain connects TRBV4-1 to TRBJ2-5, with 11 positions matching TRBD2. J lost 5 bases, V lost 1 base, and 6 bases had no gene match. The CDR3 contains 16 residues. CDR1 and CDR2 (germline): MGHRA, YSYEKL. CDR3 in DNA: TGCGCCAGCAGCCAAGGGGTAGCGGGAGGGGAGGAGACCCAGTACTTC. Its translation: CASSQGVAGGEETQYF.

This chain connects TRBV5-6 to TRBJ2-2; possible D gene TRBD2, 6 bases. The CDR3 has 16 amino acids. Germline assignment: CDR1 SGHDT and CDR2 YYEEEE. The ends were cut back, 3 bases at V and 0 bases at J, with 12 bases in the middle. DNA of the CDR3: TGTGCCAGCAGCTCCCTGGCGGGGCCGAACACCGGGGAGCTGTTTTTT. Translation gives CASSSLAGPNTGELFF.

The rearrangement joins TRBV4-1 to TRBJ2-3; tentatively, D is TRBD2 (6 bases). V was shortened by 0 bases and J by 2 bases, with 15 bases between the two germline ends. The CDR3 covers 17 residues. Germline CDR1 and CDR2: MGHRA and YSYEKL. The CDR3 DNA is TGCGCCAGCAGCCAAGATTATTACGGGAGTACCACAGATACGCAGTATTTT. Protein sequence: CASSQDYYGSTTDTQYF.

The V gene is TRBV27, the J gene TRBJ2-2; maybe TRBD2 (7 bases). V was clipped by 5 bases and J by 1 base, with 17 bases between them. The CDR3 extends over 17 amino acids. Germline CDR1 MNHEY, CDR2 SMNVEV (reference sequence). CDR3 loop: CASSPRGGGKNTGELFF. The DNA for the CDR3 is TGTGCCAGCAGTCCCCGGGGAGGGGGTAAGAACACCGGGGAGCTGTTTTTT.

This sequence joins TRBV11-3 and TRBJ2-7; 14 bases fit TRBD2. There are 18 residues in the CDR3. Trimming cost V 5 bases and J 4 bases; bases outside gene matches: 13. Germline-derived CDR1 and CDR2 are SGHNT and YENEEA. The CDR3: CASSLTGTSGRTPYEQYF. CDR3 in DNA: TGTGCCAGCAGCCTTACTGGGACTAGCGGGAGAACCCCTTACGAGCAGTACTTC.

The chain joins TRBV19 to TRBJ2-7; a weak D match, TRBD1 (6 bases). This CDR3 has 15 amino acids. The germline V gene encodes CDR1 LNHDA and CDR2 SQIVND (reference sequence). The V end lost 3 bases, the J end lost 3 bases, and 15 bases lay between the germline ends. CDR3 nucleotides: TGTGCCAGTAGTATCGGTGGTGGGACATTCTACGAGCAGTACTTC. As protein: CASSIGGGTFYEQYF. Full variable domain (missing parts from reference TRBV19 and TRBJ2-7): DGGITQSPKYLFRKEGQNVTLSCEQNLNHDAMYWYRQDPGQGLRLIYYSQIVNDFQKGDIAEGYSVSREKKESFPLTVTSAQKNPTAFYLCASSIGGGTFYEQYFGPGTRLTVT.

The chain recombines TRBV5-1 with TRBJ1-3; a possible D gene is TRBD1 (5 bases). CDR1 and CDR2 (germline): SGHRS, YFSETQ. V lost 5 bases and J 0 bases, leaving 15 bases between the germline ends. CDR3 length equals 16 residues. Here the CDR3 DNA reads TGCGCCAGCAGTCAAAACGCAGGGCTCTCTGGAAACACCATATATTTT. This sequence encodes CASSQNAGLSGNTIYF.

This clone was seen once. The chain uses TRBV11-2 and TRBJ2-7; tentatively, D is TRBD1 (5 bases). Germline CDR1 reads SGHAT; CDR2 reads FQNNGV. V was clipped by 5 bases and J by 1 base, with 15 bases between them. The length of the CDR3 is 15 residues. The CDR3 loop is CASSAFPQESYEQYF. The CDR3, as DNA: TGTGCCAGCAGCGCCTTTCCACAGGAGTCCTACGAGCAGTACTTC. Using reference TRBV11-2 and TRBJ2-7 for the parts outside the CDR3, the full variable domain is EAGVAQSPRYKIIEKRQSVAFWCNPISGHATLYWYQQILGQGPKLLIQFQNNGVVDDSQLPKDRFSAERLKGVDSTLKIQPAKLEDSAVYLCASSAFPQESYEQYFGPGTRLTVT.